This T cell receptor (beta chain) was sequenced for a study of OX40 agonist ivuxolimab in advanced cancers. Germline V gene data show CDR1 as SEHNR and CDR2 as FQNEAQ (reference sequence). The germline V and J ends were trimmed by 5 bases and 0 bases, with 17 bases remaining between them. CDR3 size: 17 residues. This clone occurred once. Its antigen remains unknown. The study, taken as a whole, reports: Among some nonresponders, normalized T-cell clonal expansion was also low.

Some clones are missing from TCRdb's copy, which holds only in-frame ones; the method was immunoSEQ multiplex PCR. The sample shows tens of thousands of clones, 70% to 80% of them seen only once. Autoimmune disease history or systemic immunosuppression was exclusionary. The chain links TRBV7-9 to TRBJ2-1; a possible D gene is TRBD2 (6 bases). The starting material was CD4+ or CD8+ T cells sorted from blood, obtained in a trial of the OX40 agonist ivuxolimab. The source is an adult with an advanced solid tumor such as melanoma, head and neck, liver or kidney cancer. CDR3 sequence (DNA): TGTGCCAGCAGCCCAGAAATAGCGGAAATCTCCTACAATGAGCAGTTCTTC. Translating gives CASSPEIAEISYNEQFF.